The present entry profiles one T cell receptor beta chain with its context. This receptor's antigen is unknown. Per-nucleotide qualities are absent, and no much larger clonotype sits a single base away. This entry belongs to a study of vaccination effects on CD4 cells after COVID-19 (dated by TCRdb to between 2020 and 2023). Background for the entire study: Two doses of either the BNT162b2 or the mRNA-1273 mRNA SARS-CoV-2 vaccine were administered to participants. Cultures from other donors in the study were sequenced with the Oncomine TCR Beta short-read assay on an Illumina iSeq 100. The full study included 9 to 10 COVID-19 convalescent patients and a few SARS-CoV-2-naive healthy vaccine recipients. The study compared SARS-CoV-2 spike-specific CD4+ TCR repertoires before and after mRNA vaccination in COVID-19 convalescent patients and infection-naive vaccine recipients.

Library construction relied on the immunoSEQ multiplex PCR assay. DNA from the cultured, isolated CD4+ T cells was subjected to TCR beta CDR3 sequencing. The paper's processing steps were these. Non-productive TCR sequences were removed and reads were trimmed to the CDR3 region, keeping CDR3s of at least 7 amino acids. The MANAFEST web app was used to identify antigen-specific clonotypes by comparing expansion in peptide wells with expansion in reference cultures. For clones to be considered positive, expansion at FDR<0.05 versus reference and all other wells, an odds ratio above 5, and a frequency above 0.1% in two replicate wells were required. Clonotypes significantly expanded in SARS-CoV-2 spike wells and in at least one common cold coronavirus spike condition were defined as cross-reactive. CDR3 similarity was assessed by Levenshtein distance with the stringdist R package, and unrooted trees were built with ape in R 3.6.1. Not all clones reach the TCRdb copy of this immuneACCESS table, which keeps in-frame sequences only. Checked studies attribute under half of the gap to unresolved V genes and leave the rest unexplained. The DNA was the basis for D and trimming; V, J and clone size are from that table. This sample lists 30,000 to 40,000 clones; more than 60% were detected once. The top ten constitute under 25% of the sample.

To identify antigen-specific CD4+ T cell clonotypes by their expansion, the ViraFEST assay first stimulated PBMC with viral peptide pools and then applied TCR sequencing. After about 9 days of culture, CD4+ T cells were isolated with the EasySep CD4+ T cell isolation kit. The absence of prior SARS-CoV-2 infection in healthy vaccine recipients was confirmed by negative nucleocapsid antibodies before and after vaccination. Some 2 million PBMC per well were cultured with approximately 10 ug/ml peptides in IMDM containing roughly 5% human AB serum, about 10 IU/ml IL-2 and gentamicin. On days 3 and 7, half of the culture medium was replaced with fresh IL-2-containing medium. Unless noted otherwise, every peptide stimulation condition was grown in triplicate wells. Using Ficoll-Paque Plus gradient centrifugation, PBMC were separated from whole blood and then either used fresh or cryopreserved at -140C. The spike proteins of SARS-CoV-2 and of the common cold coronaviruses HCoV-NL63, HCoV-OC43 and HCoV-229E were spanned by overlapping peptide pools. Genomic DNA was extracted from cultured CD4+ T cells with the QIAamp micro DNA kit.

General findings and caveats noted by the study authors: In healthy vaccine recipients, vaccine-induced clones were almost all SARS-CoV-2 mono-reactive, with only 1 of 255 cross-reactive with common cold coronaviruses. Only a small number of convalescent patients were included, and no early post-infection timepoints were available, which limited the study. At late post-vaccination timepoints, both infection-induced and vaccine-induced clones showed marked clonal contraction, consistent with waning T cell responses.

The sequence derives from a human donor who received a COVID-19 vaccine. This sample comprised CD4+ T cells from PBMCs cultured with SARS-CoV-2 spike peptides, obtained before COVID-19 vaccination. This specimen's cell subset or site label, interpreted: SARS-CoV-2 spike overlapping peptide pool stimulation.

The sequence in DNA is TGTGCCAGCAGCCAAGGGACAGGGGCGTCCTACGAGCAGTACTTC. This yields the protein CASSQGTGASYEQYF. The V gene is TRBV3-1 (or the pseudogene TRBV3-2) and the J gene is TRBJ2-7, with 9 bases aligning to TRBD1. The V end gives up 1 base and the J end 1 base, leaving 2 bases in the junction not matched to a gene. For CDR1 and CDR2, the germline V gene (reference sequence) lists LGHDT and YNNKEL. From the cysteine through the phenylalanine, the CDR3 covers 15 amino acids. Only CDR3 DNA is held: 45 bases, read in frame from base 1.